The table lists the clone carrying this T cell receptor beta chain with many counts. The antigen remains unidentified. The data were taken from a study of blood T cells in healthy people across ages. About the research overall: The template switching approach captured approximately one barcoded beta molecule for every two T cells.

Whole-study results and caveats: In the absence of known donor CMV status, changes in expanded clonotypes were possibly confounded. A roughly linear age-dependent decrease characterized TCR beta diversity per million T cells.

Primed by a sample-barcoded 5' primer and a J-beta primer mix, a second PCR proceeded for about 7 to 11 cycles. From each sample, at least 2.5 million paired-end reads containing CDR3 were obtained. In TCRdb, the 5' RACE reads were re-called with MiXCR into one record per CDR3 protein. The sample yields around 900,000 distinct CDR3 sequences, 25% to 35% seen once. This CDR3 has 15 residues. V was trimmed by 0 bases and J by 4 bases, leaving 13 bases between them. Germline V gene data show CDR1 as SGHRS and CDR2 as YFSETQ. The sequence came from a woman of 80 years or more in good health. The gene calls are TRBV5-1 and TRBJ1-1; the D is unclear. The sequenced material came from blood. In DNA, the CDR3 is TGCGCCAGCAGCTTGGAGTCTCCCCGGAGCACTGAAGCTTTCTTT. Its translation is CASSLESPRSTEAFF.